This T cell receptor beta chain derives from a study of CD8+ T cells in alopecia areata (dated by TCRdb to the late 2010s). At the level of the whole study: The treated patients took part in an open-label pilot trial in which moderate-to-severe alopecia areata was treated with oral tofacitinib at 5 to 10 mg twice daily. Disease severity in treated patients was measured with the SALT score, which quantifies the percentage of affected scalp surface area. Tofacitinib-treated patients had biopsies at baseline and at 4 and 24 weeks of treatment, with a later scalp biopsy in several patients. Patients stayed on tofacitinib for 6 to 18 months and then had 6 months of follow-up off drug so that delayed response and recurrence could be assessed. Clonality in the scalp was compared among normal scalp (n=4), patchy alopecia areata scalp (n=8), and alopecia totalis/universalis scalp (n=8). immunoSEQ multiplex PCR using 35 Vbeta forward primers and 13 Jbeta reverse primers was used to amplify TCRbeta CDR3 regions. RNA was extracted with the PAXgene miRNA kit for fixed scalp, the miRNeasy kit for PBMCs, and the RNeasy kit for mouse skin. On the human side, TCRbeta sequencing was run on scalp tissue and on sorted CD4+ and CD8+ peripheral blood T cells from healthy controls and from alopecia areata patients with either patchy or totalis/universalis disease. The study used high-throughput TCRbeta sequencing to examine T cell clonal expansion in alopecia areata, in both the C3H/HeJ mouse model and human patients. General study outcomes and caveats: Compared with normal scalp, lesional scalp had higher clonality and more expanded CD8+ clones, particularly in alopecia totalis/universalis, a pattern that suggests antigenic drive. Unlike mouse skin, where gammadelta T cells dominate, normal human skin contains resident alphabeta T cells that get sequenced too, which complicates analysis of the scalp TCR repertoire. The treated cohort was small, with a single nonresponder, so links between baseline CD8+ expansion and response need larger studies. With tofacitinib, both scalp clonality and the number of expanded CD8+ clones among the top 100 scalp clones went down significantly. During tofacitinib treatment, many expanded lesional clones stuck around in both scalp and blood, and this persistence may partly explain why relapse happens after treatment is stopped. TCR sequences shared between patients were less clear than in mice, possibly partly because of HLA diversity in the patient population.

V has 0 bases trimmed and J has 3 bases trimmed; junction bases matching no gene number 3. Sequences GTSNPN (CDR1) and SVGIG (CDR2) are obtained from the germline V gene (reference sequence). The CDR3 has 14 amino acids, counting the end cysteine and phenylalanine. CDR3 DNA only is kept here, 42 bases in frame from base 1. Note on this clone: What this receptor recognizes is not known. Base qualities are not provided; no much larger clone lies one nucleotide away. Other DNA sequences in this sample translate to the same CDR3.

Library construction relied on the immunoSEQ multiplex PCR assay. For TCR sequencing, RNA was extracted from every sample and reverse transcribed into cDNA to serve as template. First-strand cDNA was synthesized with SuperScript III using a 2:1 mix of oligo-dT and random hexamers. Amplification bias was assessed with a synthetic immune receptor repertoire, and residual bias was removed computationally. On the authors' methods: After raw reads were preprocessed to remove errors, the CDR3 was defined following IMGT conventions as running from the conserved cysteine to phenylalanine. Clonality was computed by normalizing Shannon entropy by log2 of the number of productive unique TCRs and subtracting the result from 1. Whether each scalp clone was CD4 or CD8 was inferred by checking scalp TCRbeta sequences against the CD4 and CD8 repertoires from sorted blood. Entries here come from immuneACCESS through TCRdb and include only in-frame sequences with V and J called. Some clones fail to appear in such tables; in the studies checked, an unresolved V gene covers under half of the shortfall, and the cause of the remainder is unknown. V, J and clone size are those of that table, while D and trimming were read from the DNA. This sample has 150,000 to 200,000 clones in its table, and approximately 53% of those were observed once. 11% of the sample is held by the ten biggest clonotypes.

The time point label here, explained by the study, means: around 26 weeks on oral tofacitinib. Per the publication, the treatment or condition label means: oral pan-JAK inhibitor, 5-10 mg twice daily. Lesional scalp punch biopsies and peripheral blood were collected from alopecia areata patients. After PBMCs were isolated by density centrifugation and stained for CD3, CD4 and CD8, a FACSAria was used to sort CD4+ and CD8+ T cells. The TCR sequence derives from a human donor with alopecia areata. The specimen comprised CD8+ T cells sorted from blood, sampled at week 24, from a patient treated with tofacitinib. Recombination linked TRBV30 to TRBJ2-7; a stretch of 9 junction bases matches TRBD1. CDR3 sequence: CAWSVGQGSYEQYF. The bases read TGTGCCTGGAGTGTAGGACAGGGGAGCTACGAGCAGTACTTC.